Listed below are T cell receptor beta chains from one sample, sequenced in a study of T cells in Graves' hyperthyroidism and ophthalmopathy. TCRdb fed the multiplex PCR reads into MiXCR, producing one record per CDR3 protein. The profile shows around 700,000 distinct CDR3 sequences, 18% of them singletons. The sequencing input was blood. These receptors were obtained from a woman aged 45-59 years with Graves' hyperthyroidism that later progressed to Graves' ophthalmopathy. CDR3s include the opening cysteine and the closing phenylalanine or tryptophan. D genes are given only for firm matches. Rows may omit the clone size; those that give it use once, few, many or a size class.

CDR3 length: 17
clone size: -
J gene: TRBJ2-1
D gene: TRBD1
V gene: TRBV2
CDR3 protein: CASNESRTGSSYNEQFF
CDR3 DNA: TGTGCCAGCAATGAATCTCGGACAGGGAGCTCCTACAATGAGCAGTTCTTC

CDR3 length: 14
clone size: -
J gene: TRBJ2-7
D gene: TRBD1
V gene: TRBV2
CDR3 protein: CASSGARGLDVQYF
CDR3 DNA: TGTGCCAGCTCAGGGGCCAGGGGGCTGGACGTGCAGTACTTC

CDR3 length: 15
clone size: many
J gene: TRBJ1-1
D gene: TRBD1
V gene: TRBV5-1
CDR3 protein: CASSWRGGMNTEAFF
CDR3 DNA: TGCGCCAGCAGCTGGCGAGGGGGCATGAACACTGAAGCTTTCTTT

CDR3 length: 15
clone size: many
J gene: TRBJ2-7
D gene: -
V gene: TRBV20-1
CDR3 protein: CSARDLGGSKGEQYF
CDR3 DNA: TGCAGTGCTAGAGATCTGGGCGGGTCTAAGGGCGAGCAGTACTTC

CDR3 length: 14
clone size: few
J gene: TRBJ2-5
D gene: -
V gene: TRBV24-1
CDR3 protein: CATSDRDFQETQYF
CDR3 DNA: TGTGCCACCAGTGACCGGGACTTCCAAGAGACCCAGTACTTC

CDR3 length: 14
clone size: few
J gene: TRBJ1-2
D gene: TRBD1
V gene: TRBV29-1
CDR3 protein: CSVEEPGQAIGYTF
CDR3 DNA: TGCAGCGTTGAAGAACCGGGACAGGCAATTGGCTACACCTTC

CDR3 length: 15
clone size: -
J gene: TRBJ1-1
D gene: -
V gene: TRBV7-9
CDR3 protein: CASSSSPTMNTEAFF
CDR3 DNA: TGTGCCAGCAGCTCCAGCCCAACCATGAACACTGAAGCTTTCTTT

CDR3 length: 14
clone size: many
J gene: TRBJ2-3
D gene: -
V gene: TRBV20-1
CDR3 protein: CSASAGIGTDTQYF
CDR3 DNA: TGCAGTGCTAGTGCGGGGATTGGCACAGATACGCAGTATTTT

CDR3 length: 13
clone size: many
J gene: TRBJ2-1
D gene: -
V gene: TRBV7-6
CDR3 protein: CASSPTLGNEQFF
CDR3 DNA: TGTGCCAGCAGCCCCACTCTGGGGAATGAGCAGTTCTTC

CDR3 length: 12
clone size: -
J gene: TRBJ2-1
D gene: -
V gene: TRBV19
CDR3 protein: CASRGTYNEQFF
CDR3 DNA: TGTGCCAGTAGAGGTACCTACAATGAGCAGTTCTTC

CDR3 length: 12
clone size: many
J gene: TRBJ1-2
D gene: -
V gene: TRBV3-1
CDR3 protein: CASSQDLGGYTF
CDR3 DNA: TGTGCCAGCAGCCAAGATCTAGGTGGCTACACCTTC

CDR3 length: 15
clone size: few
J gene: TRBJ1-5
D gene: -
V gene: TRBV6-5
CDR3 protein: CASSYSRHSNQPQHF
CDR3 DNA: TGTGCCAGCAGTTACTCGAGACACAGCAATCAGCCCCAGCATTTT

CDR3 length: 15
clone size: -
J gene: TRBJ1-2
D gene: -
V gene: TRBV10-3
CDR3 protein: CAISESLGTNYGYTF
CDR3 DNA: TGTGCCATCAGTGAGTCTCTAGGAACAAACTATGGCTACACCTTC

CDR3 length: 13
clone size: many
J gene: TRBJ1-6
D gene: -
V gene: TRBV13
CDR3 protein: CASSAWGDSPLHF
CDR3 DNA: TGTGCCAGCAGCGCCTGGGGGGATTCACCCCTCCACTTT

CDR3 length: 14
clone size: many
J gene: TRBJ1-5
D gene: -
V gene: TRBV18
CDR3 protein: CASSPKTVNQPQHF
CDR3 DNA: TGTGCCAGCTCACCGAAGACAGTCAATCAGCCCCAGCATTTT

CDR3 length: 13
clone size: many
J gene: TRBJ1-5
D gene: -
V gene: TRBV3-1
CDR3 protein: CASSPDINQPQHF
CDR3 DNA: TGTGCCAGCAGCCCGGACATCAATCAGCCCCAGCATTTT

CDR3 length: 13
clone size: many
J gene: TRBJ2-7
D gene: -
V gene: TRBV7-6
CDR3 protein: CASSLEQGREQYF
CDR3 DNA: TGTGCCAGCAGCTTAGAACAGGGAAGGGAGCAGTACTTC

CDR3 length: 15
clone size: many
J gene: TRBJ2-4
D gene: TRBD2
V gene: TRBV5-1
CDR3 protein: CASSLEDGGGNIQYF
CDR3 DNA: TGCGCCAGCAGCTTGGAGGATGGCGGGGGGAACATTCAGTACTTC

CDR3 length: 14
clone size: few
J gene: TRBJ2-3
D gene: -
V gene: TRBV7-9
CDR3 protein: CASSFADYTDTQYF
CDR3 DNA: TGTGCCAGCAGCTTCGCGGACTACACAGATACGCAGTATTTT

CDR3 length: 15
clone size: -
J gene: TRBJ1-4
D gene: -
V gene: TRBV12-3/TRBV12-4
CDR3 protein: CASSLQGLSNEKLFF
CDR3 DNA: TGTGCCAGCAGTTTACAGGGTTTATCTAATGAAAAACTGTTTTTT

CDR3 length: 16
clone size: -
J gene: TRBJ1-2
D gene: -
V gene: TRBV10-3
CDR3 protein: CAIRGRQGTTNYGYTF
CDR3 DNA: TGTGCCATCAGAGGTCGCCAGGGGACGACTAACTATGGCTACACCTTC

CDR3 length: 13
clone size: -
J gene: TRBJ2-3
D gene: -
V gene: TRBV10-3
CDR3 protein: CAIRLSGTDTQYF
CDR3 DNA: TGTGCCATCAGGCTCTCCGGCACAGATACGCAGTATTTT

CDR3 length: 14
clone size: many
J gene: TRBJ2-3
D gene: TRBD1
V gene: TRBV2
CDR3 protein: CASDRDRGTDTQYF
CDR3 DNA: TGTGCCAGCGACCGGGACAGGGGCACAGATACGCAGTATTTT

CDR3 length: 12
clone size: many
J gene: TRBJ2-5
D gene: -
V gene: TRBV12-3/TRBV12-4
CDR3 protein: CASRGGGETQYF
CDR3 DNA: TGTGCCAGCAGGGGGGGTGGGGAGACCCAGTACTTC

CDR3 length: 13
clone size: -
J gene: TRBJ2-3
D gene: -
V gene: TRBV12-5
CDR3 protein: CASGFSGADTQYF
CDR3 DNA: TGTGCTAGTGGTTTTAGCGGAGCAGATACGCAGTATTTT

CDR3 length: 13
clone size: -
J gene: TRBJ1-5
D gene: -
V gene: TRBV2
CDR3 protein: CASRRWEGQPQHF
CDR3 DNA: TGTGCCAGCAGGAGGTGGGAGGGCCAGCCCCAGCATTTT

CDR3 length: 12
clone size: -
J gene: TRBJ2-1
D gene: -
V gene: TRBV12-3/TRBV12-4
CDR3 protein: CASSFGNKEQFF
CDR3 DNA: TGTGCCAGCAGTTTCGGAAATAAAGAGCAGTTCTTC

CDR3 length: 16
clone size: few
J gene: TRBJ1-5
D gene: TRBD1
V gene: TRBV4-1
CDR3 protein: CASSQEGGDSNQPQHF
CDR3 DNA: TGCGCCAGCAGCCAAGAAGGGGGCGATAGCAATCAGCCCCAGCATTTT

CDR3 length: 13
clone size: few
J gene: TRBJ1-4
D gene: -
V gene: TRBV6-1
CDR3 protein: CASSNYRVEKLFF
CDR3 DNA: TGTGCCAGCAGTAACTACAGGGTTGAAAAACTGTTTTTT

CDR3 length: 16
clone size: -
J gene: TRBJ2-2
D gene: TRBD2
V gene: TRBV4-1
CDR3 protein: CASAPGGLTSTGELFF
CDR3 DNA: TGCGCCAGCGCCCCGGGGGGGCTAACGAGCACCGGGGAGCTGTTTTTT

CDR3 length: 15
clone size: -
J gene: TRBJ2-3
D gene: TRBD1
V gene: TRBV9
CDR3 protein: CASSPRTGSTDTQYF
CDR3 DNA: TGTGCCAGCAGCCCCCGGACAGGGTCTACAGATACGCAGTATTTT

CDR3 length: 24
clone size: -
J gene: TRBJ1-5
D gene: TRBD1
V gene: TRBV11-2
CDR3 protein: CASRSTSGGQGSLGLSYSNQPQHF
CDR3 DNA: TGTGCCAGCAGGTCGACTAGCGGAGGACAGGGGAGTCTTGGCCTATCTTATAGCAATCAGCCCCAGCATTTT

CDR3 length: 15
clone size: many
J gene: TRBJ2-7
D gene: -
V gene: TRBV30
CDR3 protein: CATNPQAGILHEQYF
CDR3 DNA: TGTGCAACGAACCCTCAGGCTGGGATCCTTCACGAGCAGTACTTC

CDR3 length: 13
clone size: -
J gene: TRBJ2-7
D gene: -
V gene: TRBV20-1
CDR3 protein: CSARDPSPYEQYF
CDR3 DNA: TGCAGTGCTAGAGACCCCTCTCCCTACGAGCAGTACTTC

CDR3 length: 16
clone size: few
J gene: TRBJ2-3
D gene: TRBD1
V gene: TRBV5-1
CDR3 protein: CASSSGTGRNTDTQYF
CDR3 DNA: TGCGCCAGCAGCTCCGGGACAGGGAGGAACACAGATACGCAGTATTTT

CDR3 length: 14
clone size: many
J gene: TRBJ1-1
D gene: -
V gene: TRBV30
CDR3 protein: CAWIPDRENTEAFF
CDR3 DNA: TGTGCCTGGATACCTGACAGAGAGAACACTGAAGCTTTCTTT

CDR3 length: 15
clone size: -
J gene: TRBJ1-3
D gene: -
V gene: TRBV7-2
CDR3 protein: CASSSTVRYGNTIYF
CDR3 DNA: TGTGCCAGCAGCTCGACGGTCCGCTATGGAAACACCATATATTTT

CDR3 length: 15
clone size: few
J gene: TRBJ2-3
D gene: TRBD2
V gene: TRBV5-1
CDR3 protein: CASSLEGTSGDTQYF
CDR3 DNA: TGCGCCAGCAGCTTGGAGGGGACTAGCGGAGATACGCAGTATTTT

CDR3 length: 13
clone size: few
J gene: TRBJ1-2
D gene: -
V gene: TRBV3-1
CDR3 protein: CASSHTSNYGYTF
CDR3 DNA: TGTGCCAGCAGCCATACCTCGAACTATGGCTACACCTTC

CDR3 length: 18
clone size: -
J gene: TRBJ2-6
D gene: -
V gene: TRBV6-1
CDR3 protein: CASIQSAAAVFGANVLTF
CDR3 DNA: TGTGCCAGCATTCAATCCGCCGCGGCAGTTTTTGGGGCCAACGTCCTGACTTTC

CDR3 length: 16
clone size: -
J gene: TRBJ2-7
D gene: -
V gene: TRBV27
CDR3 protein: CASSLMGARPDYEQYF
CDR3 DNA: TGTGCCAGCAGTTTAATGGGGGCGCGACCGGACTACGAGCAGTACTTC

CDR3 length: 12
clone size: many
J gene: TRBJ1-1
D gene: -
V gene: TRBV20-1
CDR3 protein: CSARGYVSEAFF
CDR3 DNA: TGCAGTGCTAGGGGATACGTTTCTGAAGCTTTCTTT

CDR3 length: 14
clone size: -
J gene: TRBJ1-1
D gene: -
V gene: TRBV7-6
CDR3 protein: CASSRGIEITEAFF
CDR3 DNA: TGTGCCAGCAGCCGAGGGATCGAGATTACTGAAGCTTTCTTT

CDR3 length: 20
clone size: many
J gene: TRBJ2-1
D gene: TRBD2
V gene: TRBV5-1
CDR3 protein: CASSLIPRLAGVPSYNEQFF
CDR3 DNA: TGCGCCAGCAGCCTGATCCCAAGACTAGCGGGAGTCCCCTCCTACAATGAGCAGTTCTTC

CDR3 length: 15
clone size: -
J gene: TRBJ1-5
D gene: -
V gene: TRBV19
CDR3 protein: CASSTVRVSNQPQHF
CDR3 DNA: TGTGCCAGTAGTACGGTCAGGGTGAGCAATCAGCCCCAGCATTTT

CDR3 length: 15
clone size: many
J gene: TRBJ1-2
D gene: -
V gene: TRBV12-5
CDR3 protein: CASAISLGANYGYTF
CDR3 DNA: TGTGCTAGTGCCATTTCCCTAGGGGCTAACTATGGCTACACCTTC

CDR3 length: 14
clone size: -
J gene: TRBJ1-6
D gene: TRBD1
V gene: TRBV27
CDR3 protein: CASSSDRGRYHLHF
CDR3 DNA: TGTGCCAGCAGTTCGGACAGGGGACGGTATCACCTCCACTTT

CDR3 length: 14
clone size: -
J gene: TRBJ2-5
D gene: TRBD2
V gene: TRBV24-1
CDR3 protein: CATRGGGGLETQYF
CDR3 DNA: TGTGCCACCCGCGGGGGGGGAGGTCTGGAGACCCAGTACTTC

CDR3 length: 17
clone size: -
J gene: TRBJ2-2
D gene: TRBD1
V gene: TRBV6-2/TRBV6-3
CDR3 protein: CASSPTFGTVNTGELFF
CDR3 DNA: TGTGCCAGCAGTCCAACATTTGGGACAGTGAACACCGGGGAGCTGTTTTTT

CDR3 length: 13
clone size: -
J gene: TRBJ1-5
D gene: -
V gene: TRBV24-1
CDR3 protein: CATRGGSNQPQHF
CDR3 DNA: TGTGCCACCCGTGGGGGTTCAAATCAGCCCCAGCATTTT

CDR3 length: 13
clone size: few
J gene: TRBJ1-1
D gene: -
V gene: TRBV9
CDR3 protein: CASSVVPGAEAFF
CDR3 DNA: TGTGCCAGCAGCGTAGTTCCAGGGGCGGAAGCTTTCTTT

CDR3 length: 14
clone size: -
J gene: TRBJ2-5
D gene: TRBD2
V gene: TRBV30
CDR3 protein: CAWSLGGGGETQYF
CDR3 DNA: TGTGCCTGGAGCCTTGGGGGGGGGGGAGAGACCCAGTACTTC

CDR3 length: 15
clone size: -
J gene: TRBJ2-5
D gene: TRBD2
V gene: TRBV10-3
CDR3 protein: CATGGSGGRGETQYF
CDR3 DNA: TGTGCCACTGGGGGTAGCGGGGGCCGGGGGGAGACCCAGTACTTC

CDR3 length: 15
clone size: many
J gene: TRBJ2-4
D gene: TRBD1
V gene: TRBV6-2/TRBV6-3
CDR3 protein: CASSRQGMSKNIQYF
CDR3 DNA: TGTGCCAGCAGTCGACAGGGGATGTCCAAAAACATTCAGTACTTC

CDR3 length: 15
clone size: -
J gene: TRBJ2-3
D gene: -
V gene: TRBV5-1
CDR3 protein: CASNSGTAVTDTQYF
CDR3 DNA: TGCGCCAGCAACTCCGGGACTGCCGTCACAGATACGCAGTATTTT